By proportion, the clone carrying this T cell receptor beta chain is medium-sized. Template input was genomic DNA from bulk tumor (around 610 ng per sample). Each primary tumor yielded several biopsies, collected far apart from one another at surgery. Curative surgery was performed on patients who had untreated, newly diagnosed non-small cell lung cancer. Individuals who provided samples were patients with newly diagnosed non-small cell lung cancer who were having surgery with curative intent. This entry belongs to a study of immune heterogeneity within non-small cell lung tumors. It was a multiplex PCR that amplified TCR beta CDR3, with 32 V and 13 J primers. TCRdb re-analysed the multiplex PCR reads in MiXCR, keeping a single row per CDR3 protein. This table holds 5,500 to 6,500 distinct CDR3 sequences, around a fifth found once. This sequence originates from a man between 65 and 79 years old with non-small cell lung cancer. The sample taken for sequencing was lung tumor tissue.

CDR3 loop: CASRDQRTGSSYEQYF. The CDR3 DNA sequence: TGCGCCAGCAGGGACCAACGGACAGGGAGCTCCTACGAGCAGTACTTC. The chain recombines TRBV10-2 with TRBJ2-7, with 8 bases aligning to TRBD1. The germline V gene encodes CDR1 WSHSY and CDR2 SAAADI. This CDR3 has 16 amino acids. V trimming: 6 bases; J trimming: 0 bases; junction bases outside the gene matches: 10.